The 28 T cell receptor beta chains presented below share a single source sample, sequenced in a study of T cell repertoires and HLA-DP antigens. The data were produced by immunoSEQ multiplex PCR, yet TCRdb's version contains in-frame clones alone and is incomplete. The sample lists 55,000 to 80,000 clones, around 77% occurring once. No antigen has been assigned to these receptors. What was sequenced was CD4+ T cells from PBMCs. These receptor sequences come from a man between 60 and 70 years old in good health and CMV-seronegative.

J is TRBJ2-1 and V is TRBV7-9, with unresolved D. V lost 5 bases and J 8 bases, leaving 16 bases between the germline ends. This CDR3 spans 14 amino acids. Germline CDR1 reads SEHNR; CDR2 reads FQNEAQ (reference sequence). The CDR3 loop is CASSPSMWSDEQFF. Written as DNA, the CDR3 is TGTGCCAGCAGCCCCAGCATGTGGTCCGATGAGCAGTTCTTC.

The chain links TRBV19 to TRBJ1-4; D may be TRBD1 (5 bases). Germline loops: CDR1 LNHDA, CDR2 SQIVND (reference sequence). V was cut by 3 bases and J by 7 bases, with 12 bases left in between. The CDR3 has 14 residues. The CDR3 DNA is TGTGCCAGTAGTATCACTGGGGACGGTGAAAAACTGTTTTTT. Its translation is CASSITGDGEKLFF.

The chain is built from TRBV6-1 and TRBJ2-3; tentatively, D is TRBD2 (5 bases). V lost 7 bases and J lost 5, with 13 bases in between. The length of the CDR3 is 13 residues. Germline CDR1 and CDR2: MNHNS and SASEGT. CDR3 nucleotides: TGTGCCAGCAAAGTCCCTAGCCAAGATACGCAGTATTTT. Its translation: CASKVPSQDTQYF.

The chain joins TRBV2 to TRBJ1-6; no definite D call. The germline CDR1 and CDR2 sequences are SNHLY and FYNNEI. The CDR3 contains 14 residues. The germline V and J ends were trimmed by 5 bases and 3 bases, with 8 bases remaining between them. The CDR3, as DNA: TGTGCCAGCAGTCCAGATAACTATAATTCACCCCTCCACTTT. This codes for CASSPDNYNSPLHF. The entire variable domain, with the rest obtained from reference TRBV2 and TRBJ1-6, is as follows: EPEVTQTPSHQVTQMGQEVILRCVPISNHLYFYWYRQILGQKVEFLVSFYNNEISEKSEIFDDQFSVERPDGSNFTLKIRSTKLEDSAMYFCASSPDNYNSPLHFGNGTRLTVT.

This chain joins TRBV9 and TRBJ1-2, with 7 bases matching TRBD1. CDR1 and CDR2 (germline): SGDLS, YYNGEE. This CDR3 has 14 residues. The V segment lost 0 bases and the J segment 4 bases; nucleotides outside the gene matches: 3. CDR3 sequence (DNA): TGTGCCAGCAGCGTAGACAGGGGAGCCTATGGCTACACCTTC. Translating gives CASSVDRGAYGYTF.

The V gene is TRBV7-7, the J gene TRBJ2-5; tentative D call: TRBD2 (6 bases). The length of the CDR3 is 14 residues. Germline CDR1 reads SSHAT; CDR2 reads FNYEAQ (reference sequence). V dropped 5 bases and J dropped 5 bases, with 15 bases sitting between them. Here the CDR3 DNA reads TGTGCCAGCAGCCCGGCGGGGCGCCGGGAGACCCAGTACTTC. It is translated as CASSPAGRRETQYF.

About this clone: The junction departs from germline at one end; a sequencing error may be responsible. The CDR3 protein is CASSVDRGTNEKLFF. CDR3 bases: TGTGCCAGCAGCGTAGACAGGGGAACTAATGAAAAACTGTTTTTT. The chain recombines TRBV11-2 with TRBJ1-4, with 8 bases lining up with TRBD1. The CDR3 is 15 residues long. Germline V CDR1 and CDR2: SGHAT, FQNNGV.

This clone came up once. This chain joins TRBV9 and TRBJ2-2; D is possibly TRBD1 (5 bases). The germline V gene has CDR1 SGDLS and CDR2 YYNGEE. Trimming took off 4 bases at V and 7 bases at J, with 14 bases between the two ends. CDR3 size: 14 residues. The CDR3 sequence is CASSPGRVIGELFF. CDR3 in DNA: TGTGCCAGCAGCCCCGGCAGGGTCATCGGGGAGCTGTTTTTT.

The chain recombines TRBV11-3 with TRBJ2-3; 12 nucleotides line up with TRBD2. Trimming took 5 bases from V and 3 from J; bases not matched to a gene: 3. Germline V gene data show CDR1 as SGHNT and CDR2 as YENEEA. This CDR3 has 15 amino acids. CDR3 loop: CASSMGLAGTDTQYF. The DNA of the CDR3 is TGTGCCAGCAGCATGGGACTAGCGGGTACAGATACGCAGTATTTT.

This sequence joins TRBV19 and TRBJ1-4; D ambiguous. Germline-derived CDR1 and CDR2 are LNHDA and SQIVND (reference sequence). The CDR3 runs to 14 residues. V was pared by 2 bases and J by 7 bases, with 11 bases between. The CDR3 DNA is TGTGCCAGTAGTATACGAGGTGATGGTGAAAAACTGTTTTTT. This translates into CASSIRGDGEKLFF.

This clone was found once. V gene TRBV7-9 combines with J gene TRBJ2-7, with 13 bases matching TRBD2. V gave up 1 base and J gave up 7 bases; unmatched junction bases: 1. The germline V gene has CDR1 SEHNR and CDR2 FQNEAQ (reference sequence). The CDR3 has 14 amino acids. CDR3 region: CASSLGGLAGEQYV. CDR3 sequence (DNA): TGTGCCAGCAGCTTAGGGGGACTAGCGGGAGAGCAGTACGTC.

Here the CDR3 DNA reads TGTGCCAGCAGCACGGGTCCCCTCCTGGATACGCAGTATTTT. Translating gives CASSTGPLLDTQYF. V and J are TRBV7-3 and TRBJ2-3; D remains unclear. Germline loops: CDR1 SGHTA, CDR2 FQGTGA. V shed 5 bases and J shed 6 bases, with 15 bases lying between them. The CDR3 contains 14 residues.

CDR3 region: CATGEGLDSDTQYF. CDR3 nucleotide sequence: TGTGCCACAGGGGAGGGCCTAGATTCAGATACGCAGTATTTT. The chain recombines TRBV7-9 with TRBJ2-3; a possible D gene is TRBD2 (7 bases). This CDR3 has 14 residues. Between the trimmed V and J ends, which lost 10 bases and 4 bases, there was a span of 18 bases. CDR1 is SEHNR and CDR2 is FQNEAQ in the germline V gene (reference sequence).

The V gene is TRBV19, the J gene TRBJ2-6, with 10 bases fitting TRBD1. The CDR3 is made up of 16 amino acids. V lost 9 bases to trimming and J lost 0 bases; unmatched junction nucleotides: 5. The germline V gene has CDR1 LNHDA and CDR2 SQIVND (reference sequence). This CDR3 reads CASGTGVFSGANVLTF. In DNA form, the CDR3 reads TGTGCCAGCGGGACAGGGGTTTTCTCTGGGGCCAACGTCCTGACTTTC.

The gene calls are TRBV30 and TRBJ2-7; 7 bases are a match to TRBD2. This CDR3 is built from 14 residues. Trimming at V came to 2 bases and at J to 1 base, leaving 5 bases not matched to a gene. The germline V gene encodes CDR1 GTSNPN and CDR2 SVGIG (reference sequence). The CDR3 region is CAWSRGGGSYEQYF. The DNA of the CDR3 is TGTGCCTGGAGTAGGGGCGGGGGTTCCTACGAGCAGTACTTC.

This rearrangement joins TRBV19 to TRBJ2-1, with D perhaps TRBD1 (6 bases). V lost 11 bases, J lost 6 bases, and 26 bases lay in between. The CDR3 totals 16 residues. CDR1 LNHDA and CDR2 SQIVND come from the germline V gene (reference sequence). The CDR3 sequence: CASKQDGTPLGNEQFF. CDR3 in DNA: TGTGCCTCGAAGCAGGACGGGACACCCTTAGGCAATGAGCAGTTCTTC.

V usage is TRBV7-6 and J usage is TRBJ2-1; TRBD2 matches at 7 bases. The V segment lost 3 bases and the J segment 0 bases; nucleotides outside the gene matches: 5. CDR1 SGHVS and CDR2 FNYEAQ come from the germline V gene. The CDR3 contains 16 residues. Here the CDR3 reads CASSLLAGNSYNEQFF. The CDR3 region has the DNA TGTGCCAGCAGCTTGTTAGCGGGCAACTCCTACAATGAGCAGTTCTTC.

V gene TRBV19 combines with J gene TRBJ1-6; D gene uncertain. Trimming removed 7 bases from V and 0 bases from J, with 10 bases in between. The CDR3 extends over 15 amino acids. Per the germline V gene, CDR1 is LNHDA and CDR2 is SQIVND (reference sequence). CDR3 residues: CASKGGSSYNSPLHF. The CDR3 DNA is TGTGCCAGTAAGGGAGGAAGCTCCTATAATTCACCCCTCCACTTT. Full variable domain (rest looked up from reference TRBV19 and TRBJ1-6): DGGITQSPKYLFRKEGQNVTLSCEQNLNHDAMYWYRQDPGQGLRLIYYSQIVNDFQKGDIAEGYSVSREKKESFPLTVTSAQKNPTAFYLCASKGGSSYNSPLHFGNGTRLTVT.

V and J are TRBV7-9 and TRBJ1-1, with unresolved D. The CDR3 totals 14 residues. Trimming cost V 5 bases and J 1 base, with 11 bases left between them. Per the germline V gene, CDR1 is SEHNR and CDR2 is FQNEAQ (reference sequence). CDR3 in DNA: TGTGCCAGCAGCGTTGTGAGAGAGAACACTGAAGCTTTCTTT. This sequence encodes CASSVVRENTEAFF.

The gene calls are TRBV7-9 and TRBJ1-1; possible D gene TRBD1, 6 bases. Germline loops: CDR1 SEHNR, CDR2 FQNEAQ (reference sequence). The CDR3 loop spans 14 amino acids. Trimming shortened V by 1 base and J by 4 bases, and 10 bases separated the two germline ends. In DNA form, the CDR3 reads TGTGCCAGCAGCTTAGAGGGGGGGCTCACTGAAGCTTTCTTT. Its protein product is CASSLEGGLTEAFF.

This sequence joins TRBV6-6 and TRBJ2-5; D not resolved. Germline V lookup: CDR1 MNHNY, CDR2 SVGAGI (reference sequence). The CDR3 extends over 12 amino acids. V lost 7 bases and J 1 base, leaving 7 bases between the germline ends. In DNA, the CDR3 is TGTGCCAGCACCTGGTCCCAAGAGACCCAGTACTTC. It yields the protein CASTWSQETQYF.

This clone appeared a single time. The CDR3 nucleotides read TGCGCCAGCAGCCAAGATTTGGGGTTCGAGCAGTACTTC. Translation gives CASSQDLGFEQYF. The chain joins TRBV4-1 to TRBJ2-5, with D uncertain. Gene TRBJ2-7 matches the end of the DNA better, so the J call may be wrong. This CDR3 has 13 amino acids. CDR1 is MGHRA and CDR2 is YSYEKL in the germline V gene.

This clone was detected only once. The V and J genes are TRBV4-1 and TRBJ2-2, with TRBD2 matching over 13 bases. V dropped 1 base and J dropped 0; count of bases not matched to a gene: 14. The germline CDR1 and CDR2 sequences are MGHRA and YSYEKL. The CDR3 covers 22 residues. The CDR3 loop reads CASSQGLEVGLAGLPNTGELFF. The CDR3 DNA reads as TGCGCCAGCAGCCAAGGGCTTGAGGTGGGACTAGCGGGGCTCCCGAACACCGGGGAGCTGTTTTTT.

The chain combines TRBV29-1 with TRBJ1-2; D is possibly TRBD1 (6 bases). Trimming removed 3 bases from V and 10 bases from J, with 18 bases in between. This CDR3 has 13 amino acids. CDR1 and CDR2 from the germline V gene are SQVTM and ANQGSEA. DNA for the CDR3: TGCAGCGTTGACCCACAGGGAGGTAATGACTACACCTTC. Encoded protein: CSVDPQGGNDYTF. Variable domain in full (rest from reference TRBV29-1 and TRBJ1-2): SAVISQKPSRDICQRGTSLTIQCQVDSQVTMMFWYRQQPGQSLTLIATANQGSEATYESGFVIDKFPISRPNLTFSTLTVSNMSPEDSSIYLCSVDPQGGNDYTFGSGTRLTVV.

The V gene is TRBV10-3, the J gene TRBJ2-5, with TRBD1 as a possible D gene (5 bases). Trimming left V 0 bases short and J 7 bases short, with 15 bases between. The germline V gene encodes CDR1 ENHRY and CDR2 SYGVKD. The CDR3 has 15 amino acids. The CDR3 sequence: CAISESSRVGGTQYF. The CDR3 DNA sequence: TGTGCCATCAGTGAGTCGAGCAGGGTTGGTGGGACCCAGTACTTC.

This clone was detected only a few times. V usage is TRBV6-6 and J usage is TRBJ2-3; 10 positions agree with TRBD1. Germline V gene sequence: CDR1 MNHNY, CDR2 SVGAGI (reference sequence). The CDR3 is 15 residues long. With V trimmed by 4 bases and J by 5 bases, 6 bases remained unmatched. Written as DNA, the CDR3 is TGTGCCAGCAGTTGGGCGACAGGGGGCCTAGATACGCAGTATTTT. It specifies CASSWATGGLDTQYF.

This clone appeared once. The genes are TRBV7-9 and TRBJ1-6, with D possibly being TRBD1 (5 bases). V was shortened by 4 bases and J by 6 bases, with 10 bases between the two germline ends. CDR1 and CDR2 from the germline V gene are SEHNR and FQNEAQ (reference sequence). The CDR3 totals 14 residues. DNA for the CDR3: TGTGCCAGCAGCTCTGAACAGGTTAATTCACCCCTCCACTTT. As protein: CASSSEQVNSPLHF.

This clone appeared a few times. This sequence joins TRBV19 and TRBJ2-2, with 7 nucleotides matching TRBD2. This CDR3 region has 17 residues. V trimming: 10 bases; J trimming: 3 bases; junction bases outside the gene matches: 17. CDR1 and CDR2 from the germline V gene are LNHDA and SQIVND (reference sequence). CDR3 DNA: TGTGCCACCAGTCCCCATTGGGGGAGGGCCGACACCGGGGAGCTGTTTTTT. It specifies CATSPHWGRADTGELFF.